Sequencing of this TCR beta chain was carried out in a study of cytomegalovirus exposure and HLA in healthy donors. Study information: Of roughly 400 genotyped donors, more than 75% clustered with self-reported Caucasian donors.

PCR primers comprised 60 Vbeta and 13 Jbeta primers. The table came from immunoSEQ multiplex PCR; TCRdb's copy has only in-frame clones and leaves some out. Of roughly 97,000 clones detected, 73% appear once; the ten largest clones hold roughly 3.5%. This clone was detected ten times or more. The sequence was obtained from a man aged 35 to 55 in good health and CMV-seronegative. The sample comprised PBMCs.

CDR3 loop: CASSLRQGSGQPQHF. DNA of the CDR3: TGTGCCAGTAGCCTCCGACAGGGCTCCGGTCAGCCCCAGCATTTT. J is TRBJ1-5 and V is TRBV19; 7 bases map to TRBD1. Trimming took 6 bases from V and 6 from J; bases not matched to a gene: 11. Germline V gene data show CDR1 as LNHDA and CDR2 as SQIVND (reference sequence). The CDR3 runs 15 residues.